These 18 T cell receptor beta chains share one sample of origin, sequenced in a study of shared T cell receptors in the human thymus. The table came from immunoSEQ multiplex PCR; TCRdb's copy has only in-frame clones and leaves some out. The sample carries hundreds of thousands of clones, approximately 85% recorded once. These data also featured in a second study, about human thymus T cells.

Specimen: thymocytes. These receptors originate from a girl less than two years old with a congenital heart defect.

This chain connects TRBV11-2 to TRBJ2-3, with D perhaps TRBD1 (5 bases). V gave up 5 bases and J gave up 9 bases, with 21 bases separating them. Germline loops: CDR1 SGHAT, CDR2 FQNNGV. The CDR3 is made up of 15 amino acids. CDR3 sequence: CASSPRSFRVETQYF. The CDR3 DNA reads TGTGCCAGCAGCCCCCGATCGTTCAGGGTGGAAACGCAGTATTTT. Combining the CDR3 with reference TRBV11-2 and TRBJ2-3 gives the whole variable domain EAGVAQSPRYKIIEKRQSVAFWCNPISGHATLYWYQQILGQGPKLLIQFQNNGVVDDSQLPKDRFSAERLKGVDSTLKIQPAKLEDSAVYLCASSPRSFRVETQYFGPGTRLTVL.

This rearrangement joins TRBV20-1 to TRBJ1-1; no reliable D call. In germline, CDR1 is DFQATT, CDR2 SNEGSKA (reference sequence). V was trimmed by 6 bases and J by 7 bases, leaving 12 bases between them. The CDR3 sequence is 11 residues long. For the CDR3, the DNA is TGCAGTGCCGCCGAGAGGGTTGAAGCTTTCTTT. Protein sequence: CSAAERVEAFF.

J is TRBJ2-1 and V is TRBV5-5; 7 bases line up with TRBD1. Germline V gives CDR1 SGHKS, CDR2 YYEKEE (reference sequence). CDR3 length: 15 residues. The V segment lost 0 bases and the J segment 4 bases; nucleotides outside the gene matches: 4. CDR3 sequence: CASSLGQGFYNEQFF. CDR3 DNA: TGTGCCAGCAGCTTGGGACAGGGCTTTTACAATGAGCAGTTCTTC.

V usage is TRBV5-8 and J usage is TRBJ2-2; maybe TRBD2 (6 bases). The CDR3 loop spans 20 amino acids. V was cut by 4 bases and J by 0 bases, with 25 bases left in between. The germline V gene has CDR1 SGHTS and CDR2 YDEGEE. CDR3 DNA sequence: TGTGCCAGCAGCCGCCGGGACTCGGGCGAGAAATCCGCGAACACCGGGGAGCTGTTTTTT. Residues: CASSRRDSGEKSANTGELFF. Drawing the rest from reference TRBV5-8 and TRBJ2-2, the complete variable domain is EAGVTQSPTHLIKTRGQQATLRCSPISGHTSVYWYQQALGLGLQFLLWYDEGEERNRGNFPPRFSGRQFPNYSSELNVNALELEDSALYLCASSRRDSGEKSANTGELFFGEGSRLTVL.

This chain's CDR3 is CASSLVECWGQLNTEAFF. The CDR3 bases are TGTGCCAGCAGCTTAGTAGAGTGTTGGGGACAGTTGAACACTGAAGCTTTCTTT. This rearrangement joins TRBV7-6 to TRBJ1-1; 7 positions agree with TRBD1. V shed 1 base, J shed 0 bases, and the junction held 11 bases outside the gene matches. The CDR3 totals 18 residues. Germline values: CDR1 SGHVS, CDR2 FNYEAQ. The full variable domain, completed using reference TRBV7-6 and TRBJ1-1, is GAGVSQSPRYKVTKRGQDVALRCDPISGHVSLYWYRQALGQGPEFLTYFNYEAQQDKSGLPNDRFSAERPEGSISTLTIQRTEQRDSAMYRCASSLVECWGQLNTEAFFGQGTRLTVV.

The CDR3 nucleotides read TGTGCCAGCACCGGGGCCCGGGACAGGGGGCGACGGGGCGACTATGGCTACACCTTC. Amino acids: CASTGARDRGRRGDYGYTF. The V call is TRBV2, the J call TRBJ1-2, with 12 bases matching TRBD1. The CDR3 totals 19 residues. The V and J ends lost 7 bases and 3 bases, in that order; junction bases with no gene match: 18. The V gene's germline CDR1 is SNHLY and CDR2 FYNNEI.

This rearrangement joins TRBV2 to TRBJ2-7; D possibly corresponds to TRBD1 (5 bases). The V and J ends lost 4 bases and 2 bases respectively, with 12 bases between them. The CDR3 is 14 amino acids. Germline CDR1 is SNHLY and CDR2 is FYNNEI. CDR3 coding DNA: TGTGCCAGCAGTGGGACAATTACAGCCTACGAGCAGTACTTC. Its protein product is CASSGTITAYEQYF.

The gene calls are TRBV7-9 and TRBJ2-2; D possibly corresponds to TRBD1 (6 bases). The germline V gene encodes CDR1 SEHNR and CDR2 FQNEAQ (reference sequence). This CDR3 contains 15 residues. V gave up 5 bases and J gave up 3 bases, with 13 bases separating them. The DNA of the CDR3 is TGTGCCAGCAGCCCGAACAGGGCCCACACCGGGGAGCTGTTTTTT. Encoded protein: CASSPNRAHTGELFF.

The J gene is TRBJ1-2, the V gene TRBV5-1, with D perhaps TRBD1 (6 bases). The CDR3 has 15 amino acids. The V and J ends lost 1 base and 1 base respectively, with 11 bases between them. Germline CDR1 SGHRS, CDR2 YFSETQ. The CDR3 sequence is CASSLRTEINYGYTF. The CDR3 nucleotides read TGCGCCAGCAGCTTGAGGACAGAGATTAACTATGGCTACACCTTC.

This rearrangement joins TRBV7-9 to TRBJ2-5; no clear D. The length of the CDR3 is 11 residues. Trimming removed 4 bases from V and 2 bases from J, with 2 bases in between. In germline, CDR1 is SEHNR, CDR2 FQNEAQ (reference sequence). This CDR3 is CASSSQETQYF. Here the CDR3 DNA reads TGTGCCAGCAGCTCGCAAGAGACCCAGTACTTC.

This clone was detected a few times. This chain joins TRBV5-1 and TRBJ2-3; weak D call: TRBD2 (6 bases). CDR1 and CDR2 (germline): SGHRS, YFSETQ. The CDR3 covers 15 residues. Trimming stripped 3 bases from V and 0 bases from J, with 11 bases between. The DNA of the CDR3 is TGCGCCAGCAGCTCAGTACGGGAGAGCACAGATACGCAGTATTTT. Translating gives CASSSVRESTDTQYF. Full variable domain (outside the CDR3, taken from reference TRBV5-1 and TRBJ2-3): KAGVTQTPRYLIKTRGQQVTLSCSPISGHRSVSWYQQTPGQGLQFLFEYFSETQRNKGNFPGRFSGRQFSNSRSEMNVSTLELGDSALYLCASSSVRESTDTQYFGPGTRLTVL.

This chain uses TRBV19 with TRBJ2-4, with 7 bases matching TRBD1. This CDR3 comprises 14 residues. The V segment lost 4 bases and the J segment 10 bases; nucleotides outside the gene matches: 10. Per germline, CDR1 LNHDA and CDR2 SQIVND (reference sequence). CDR3 sequence reads: CASSSRGRSEIQYF. The CDR3 nucleotides read TGTGCCAGTAGTAGTAGGGGGCGTTCGGAGATTCAGTACTTC.

The chain carries TRBV5-1 and TRBJ2-2, with D possibly being TRBD1 (5 bases). V was trimmed by 4 bases and J by 5 bases, leaving 12 bases between them. The CDR3 covers 14 residues. Germline CDR1 and CDR2: SGHRS and YFSETQ. The CDR3 spells CASSRDSLTGELFF. The CDR3 nucleotides read TGCGCCAGCAGCCGAGACAGTTTAACCGGGGAGCTGTTTTTT.

The chain couples TRBV5-1 to TRBJ2-1; 8 bases fit TRBD1. V lost 1 base and J lost 3; bases outside the gene matches: 6. Germline CDR1 is SGHRS and CDR2 is YFSETQ. CDR3 size: 16 residues. DNA of the CDR3: TGCGCCAGCAGCTTGCTTCAGGGGGCCCTCTACAATGAGCAGTTCTTC. Translating gives CASSLLQGALYNEQFF.

The CDR3 DNA reads as TGTGCCAGCAGCTTGGGTTCCAGGGGTTATGCTGAAGCTTTCTTT. It encodes CASSLGSRGYAEAFF. The chain recombines TRBV5-6 with TRBJ1-1, with a tentative D call TRBD1 (6 bases). Trimming removed 0 bases at V and 6 bases at J, with 15 bases between. Per germline, CDR1 SGHDT and CDR2 YYEEEE. The CDR3 runs 15 residues.

In DNA, the CDR3 is TGTGCCATCAGTGAGTTGAGGACAGGGGCGGACAACTATGGCTACACCTTC. It yields the protein CAISELRTGADNYGYTF. V and J are TRBV10-3 and TRBJ1-2; 9 bases line up with TRBD1. The CDR3 sequence is 17 residues long. J gave up 2 bases and V 1 base, and 8 bases lay outside the gene matches. The germline V gene encodes CDR1 ENHRY and CDR2 SYGVKD.

The V call is TRBV27, the J call TRBJ1-2; 9 bases align to TRBD1. This CDR3 has 14 residues. V shed 8 bases, J shed 4 bases, and the junction held 8 bases outside the gene matches. The germline gives CDR1 MNHEY, CDR2 SMNVEV (reference sequence). Here the CDR3 DNA reads TGTGCCAGCCGGGGACAGGGCAAGGGCTATGGCTACACCTTC. Amino acids: CASRGQGKGYGYTF.

This rearrangement joins TRBV19 to TRBJ2-1; maybe TRBD1 (6 bases). V was shortened by 5 bases and J by 0 bases, with 20 bases between the two germline ends. The CDR3 extends over 18 amino acids. Germline V gene sequence: CDR1 LNHDA, CDR2 SQIVND (reference sequence). CDR3 protein: CASSQSGWGHFSYNEQFF. CDR3 in DNA: TGTGCCAGTAGTCAATCAGGCTGGGGACACTTCTCCTACAATGAGCAGTTCTTC.